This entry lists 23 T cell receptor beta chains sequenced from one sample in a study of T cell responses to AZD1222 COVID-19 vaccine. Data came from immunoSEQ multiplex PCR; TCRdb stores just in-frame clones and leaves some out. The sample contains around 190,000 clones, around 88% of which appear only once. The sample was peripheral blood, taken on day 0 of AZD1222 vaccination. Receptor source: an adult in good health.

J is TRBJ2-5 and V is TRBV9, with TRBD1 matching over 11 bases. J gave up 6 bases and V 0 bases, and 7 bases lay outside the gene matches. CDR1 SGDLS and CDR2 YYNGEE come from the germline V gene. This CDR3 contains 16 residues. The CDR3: CASSVVGQGGWQTQYF. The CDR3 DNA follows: TGTGCCAGCAGCGTAGTGGGACAGGGGGGATGGCAGACCCAGTACTTC.

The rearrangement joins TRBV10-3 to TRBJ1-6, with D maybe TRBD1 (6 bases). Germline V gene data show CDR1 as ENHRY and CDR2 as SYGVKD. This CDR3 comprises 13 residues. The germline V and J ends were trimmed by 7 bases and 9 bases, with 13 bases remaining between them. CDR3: CAIKGEGSSPLHF. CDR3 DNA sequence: TGTGCCATCAAGGGGGAGGGGAGTTCACCCCTCCACTTT.

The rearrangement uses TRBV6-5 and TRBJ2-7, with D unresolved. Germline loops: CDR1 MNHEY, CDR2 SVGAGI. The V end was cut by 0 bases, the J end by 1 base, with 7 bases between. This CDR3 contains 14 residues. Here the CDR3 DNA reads TGTGCCAGCAGTTACTCAGGACCGTCCTACGAGCAGTACTTC. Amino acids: CASSYSGPSYEQYF.

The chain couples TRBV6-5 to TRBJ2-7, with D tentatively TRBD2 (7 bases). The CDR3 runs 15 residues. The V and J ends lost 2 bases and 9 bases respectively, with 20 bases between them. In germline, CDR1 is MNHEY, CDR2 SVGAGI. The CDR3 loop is CASSYGGASDLGQYF. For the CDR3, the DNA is TGTGCCAGCAGTTACGGGGGGGCGAGTGATCTCGGGCAGTACTTC.

The CDR3, as DNA: TGTGCCAGCGCCAGCTCTGGAAACACCATATATTTT. Protein sequence: CASASSGNTIYF. The chain has TRBV11-2 and TRBJ1-3; D is unresolved. Germline values: CDR1 SGHAT, CDR2 FQNNGV. This CDR3 contains 12 residues. V lost 8 bases and J lost 0, with 5 bases in between.

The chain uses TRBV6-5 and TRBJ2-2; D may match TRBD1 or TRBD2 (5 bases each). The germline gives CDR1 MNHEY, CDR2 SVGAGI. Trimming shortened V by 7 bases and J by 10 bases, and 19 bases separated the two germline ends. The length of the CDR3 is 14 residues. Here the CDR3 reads CASTEGGDGLELFF. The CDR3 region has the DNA TGTGCCAGCACCGAGGGTGGGGACGGCTTGGAGCTGTTTTTT.

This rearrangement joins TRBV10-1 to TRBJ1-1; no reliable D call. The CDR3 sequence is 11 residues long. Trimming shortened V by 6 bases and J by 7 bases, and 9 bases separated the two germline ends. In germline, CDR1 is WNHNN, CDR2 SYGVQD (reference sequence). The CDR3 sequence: CASRVLNEAFF. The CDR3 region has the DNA TGCGCCAGCAGGGTTTTGAATGAAGCTTTCTTT.

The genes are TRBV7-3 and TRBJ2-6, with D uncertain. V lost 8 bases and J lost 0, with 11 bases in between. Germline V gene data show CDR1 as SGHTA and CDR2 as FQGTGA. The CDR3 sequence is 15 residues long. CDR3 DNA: TGTGCCAGCGGGGTCCCAAGCTCTGGGGCCAACGTCCTGACTTTC. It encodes CASGVPSSGANVLTF.

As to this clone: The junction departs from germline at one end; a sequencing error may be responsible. The CDR3 spells CASNGAYEQYF. In nucleotides, the CDR3 is TGTGCTAGCAACGGGGCCTACGAGCAGTACTTC. This chain uses TRBV28 with TRBJ2-7; weak D call: TRBD2 (5 bases). Germline V CDR1 and CDR2: MDHEN, SYDVKM. The CDR3 consists of 11 residues.

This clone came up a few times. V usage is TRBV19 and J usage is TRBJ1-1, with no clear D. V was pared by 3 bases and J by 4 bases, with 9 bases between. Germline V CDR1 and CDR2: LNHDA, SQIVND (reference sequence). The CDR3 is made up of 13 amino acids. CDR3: CASSIRVSTEAFF. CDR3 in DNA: TGTGCCAGTAGTATCCGGGTTAGCACTGAAGCTTTCTTT.

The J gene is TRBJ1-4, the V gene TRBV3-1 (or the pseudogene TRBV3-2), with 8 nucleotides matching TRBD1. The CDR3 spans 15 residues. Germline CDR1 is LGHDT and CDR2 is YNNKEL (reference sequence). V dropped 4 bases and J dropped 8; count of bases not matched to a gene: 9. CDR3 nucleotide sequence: TGTGCCAGCAGCCGGACAGGGAGAGGCAACGAAAAACTGTTTTTT. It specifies CASSRTGRGNEKLFF.

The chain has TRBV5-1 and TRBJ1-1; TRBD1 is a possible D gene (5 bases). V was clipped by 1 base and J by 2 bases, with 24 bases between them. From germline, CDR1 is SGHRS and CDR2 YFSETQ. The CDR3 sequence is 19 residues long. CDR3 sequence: CASSLSLTARSIKNTEAFF. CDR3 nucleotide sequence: TGCGCCAGCAGCTTGTCACTGACAGCCCGTTCGATTAAAAACACTGAAGCTTTCTTT.

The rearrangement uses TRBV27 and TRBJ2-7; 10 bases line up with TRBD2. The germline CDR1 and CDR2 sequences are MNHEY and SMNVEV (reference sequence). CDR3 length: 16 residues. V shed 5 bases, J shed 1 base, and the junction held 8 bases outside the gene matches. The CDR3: CASSPRAAGGSYEQYF. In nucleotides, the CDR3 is TGTGCCAGCAGTCCAAGGGCAGCGGGAGGGTCCTACGAGCAGTACTTC.

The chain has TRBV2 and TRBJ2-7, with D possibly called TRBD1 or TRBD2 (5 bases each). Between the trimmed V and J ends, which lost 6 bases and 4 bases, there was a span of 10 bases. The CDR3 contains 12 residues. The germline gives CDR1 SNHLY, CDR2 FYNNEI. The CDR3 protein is CASRGEGYEQYF. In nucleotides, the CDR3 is TGTGCCAGCAGAGGAGAGGGGTACGAGCAGTACTTC.

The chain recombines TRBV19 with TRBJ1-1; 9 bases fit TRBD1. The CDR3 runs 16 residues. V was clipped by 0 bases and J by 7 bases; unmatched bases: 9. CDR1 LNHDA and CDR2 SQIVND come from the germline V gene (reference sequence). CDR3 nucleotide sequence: TGTGCCAGTAGTATAGATCGGCGTCGACAGGGGGATGAAGCTTTCTTT. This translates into CASSIDRRRQGDEAFF.

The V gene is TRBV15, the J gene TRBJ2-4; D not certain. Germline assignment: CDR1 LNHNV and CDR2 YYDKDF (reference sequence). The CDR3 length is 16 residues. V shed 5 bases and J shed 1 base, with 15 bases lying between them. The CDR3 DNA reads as TGTGCCACCAGCCTCGCTGTGGGGATCGCCAAAAACATTCAGTACTTC. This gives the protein CATSLAVGIAKNIQYF.

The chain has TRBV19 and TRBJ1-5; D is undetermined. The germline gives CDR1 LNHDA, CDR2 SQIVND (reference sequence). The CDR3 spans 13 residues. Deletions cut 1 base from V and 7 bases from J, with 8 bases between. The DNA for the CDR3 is TGTGCCAGTAGTATAGGGGAGCGGCAGCCCCAGCATTTT. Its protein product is CASSIGERQPQHF.

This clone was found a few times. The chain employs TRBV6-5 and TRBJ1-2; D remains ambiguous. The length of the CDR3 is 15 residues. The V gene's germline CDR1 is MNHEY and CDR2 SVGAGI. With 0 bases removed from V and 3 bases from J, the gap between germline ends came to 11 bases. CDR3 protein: CASSYSWQVDYGYTF. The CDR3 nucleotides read TGTGCCAGCAGTTACTCGTGGCAGGTCGACTATGGCTACACCTTC.

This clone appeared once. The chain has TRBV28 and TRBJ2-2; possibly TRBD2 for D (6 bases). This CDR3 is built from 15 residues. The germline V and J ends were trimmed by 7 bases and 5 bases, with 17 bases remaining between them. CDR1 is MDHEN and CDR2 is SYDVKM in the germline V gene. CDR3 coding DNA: TGTGCCAGCATTCAAGGAGGGGCTGGGACCGGGGAGCTGTTTTTT. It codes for CASIQGGAGTGELFF.

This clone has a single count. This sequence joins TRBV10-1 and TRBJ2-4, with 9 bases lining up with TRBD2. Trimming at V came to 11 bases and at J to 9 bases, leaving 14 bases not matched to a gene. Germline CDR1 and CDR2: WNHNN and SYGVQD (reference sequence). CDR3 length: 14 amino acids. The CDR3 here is CARGGAGIRGIQYF. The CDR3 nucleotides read TGCGCCCGCGGGGGGGCGGGTATACGGGGCATTCAGTACTTC.

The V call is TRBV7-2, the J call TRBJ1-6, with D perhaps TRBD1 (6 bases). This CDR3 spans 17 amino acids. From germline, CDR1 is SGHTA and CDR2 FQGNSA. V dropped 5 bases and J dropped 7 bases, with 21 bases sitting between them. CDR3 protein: CASSGHSGQPLNSPLHF. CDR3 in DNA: TGTGCCAGCAGCGGACACTCCGGACAGCCCCTCAATTCACCCCTCCACTTT.

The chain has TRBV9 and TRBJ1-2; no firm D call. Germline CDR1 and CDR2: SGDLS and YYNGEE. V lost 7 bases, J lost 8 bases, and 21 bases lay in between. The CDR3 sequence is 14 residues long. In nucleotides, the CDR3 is TGTGCCAGCCGCATCGATACCGGCGAGGGCGGCTACACCTTC. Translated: CASRIDTGEGGYTF.

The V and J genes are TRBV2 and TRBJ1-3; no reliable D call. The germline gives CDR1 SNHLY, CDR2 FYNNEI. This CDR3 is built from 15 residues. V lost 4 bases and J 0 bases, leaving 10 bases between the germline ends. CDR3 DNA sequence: TGTGCCAGCAGTGGCGGACGGAGCTCTGGAAACACCATATATTTT. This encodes CASSGGRSSGNTIYF.